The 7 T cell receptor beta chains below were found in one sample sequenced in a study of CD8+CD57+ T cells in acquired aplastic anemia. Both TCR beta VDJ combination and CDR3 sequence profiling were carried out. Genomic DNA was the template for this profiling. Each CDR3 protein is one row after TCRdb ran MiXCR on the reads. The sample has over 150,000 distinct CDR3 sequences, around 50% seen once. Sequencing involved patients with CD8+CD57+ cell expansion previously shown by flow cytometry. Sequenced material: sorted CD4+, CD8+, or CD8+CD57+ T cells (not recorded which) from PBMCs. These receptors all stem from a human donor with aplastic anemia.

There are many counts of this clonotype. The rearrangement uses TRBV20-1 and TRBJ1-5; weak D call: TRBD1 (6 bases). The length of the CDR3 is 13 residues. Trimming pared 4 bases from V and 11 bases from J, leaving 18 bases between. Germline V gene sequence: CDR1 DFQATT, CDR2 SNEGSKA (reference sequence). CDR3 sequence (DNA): TGCAGTGCTAAGCCGACAGGAGGAGGGTCCCAGCATTTT. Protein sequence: CSAKPTGGGSQHF.

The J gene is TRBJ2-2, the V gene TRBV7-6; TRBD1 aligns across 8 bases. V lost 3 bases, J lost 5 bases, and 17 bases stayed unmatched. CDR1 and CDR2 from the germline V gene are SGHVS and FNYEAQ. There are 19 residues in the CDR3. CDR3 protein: CASSFPMAEAGGWTGELFF. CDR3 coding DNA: TGTGCCAGCAGCTTCCCGATGGCGGAGGCAGGGGGCTGGACCGGGGAGCTGTTTTTT.

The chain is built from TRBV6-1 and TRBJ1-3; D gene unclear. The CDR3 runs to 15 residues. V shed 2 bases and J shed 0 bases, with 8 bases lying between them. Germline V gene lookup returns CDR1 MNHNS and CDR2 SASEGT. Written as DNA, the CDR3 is TGTGCCAGCAGTGAACAGGCCAACTCTGGAAACACCATATATTTT. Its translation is CASSEQANSGNTIYF.

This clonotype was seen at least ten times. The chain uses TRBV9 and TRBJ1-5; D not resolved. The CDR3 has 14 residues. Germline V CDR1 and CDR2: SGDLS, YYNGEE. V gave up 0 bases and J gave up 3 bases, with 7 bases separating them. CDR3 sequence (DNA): TGTGCCAGCAGCGTAGCGGGCAACAATCAGCCCCAGCATTTT. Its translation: CASSVAGNNQPQHF.

DNA of the CDR3: TGTGCCAGCAGCTCAGGGGCAAGCGGGGAGCTGTTTTTT. Residues: CASSSGASGELFF. V and J are TRBV7-9 and TRBJ2-2; perhaps TRBD1 as D (6 bases). Germline V gene lookup returns CDR1 SEHNR and CDR2 FQNEAQ (reference sequence). CDR3 length equals 13 residues. The V and J ends lost 4 bases and 7 bases respectively, with 10 bases between them.

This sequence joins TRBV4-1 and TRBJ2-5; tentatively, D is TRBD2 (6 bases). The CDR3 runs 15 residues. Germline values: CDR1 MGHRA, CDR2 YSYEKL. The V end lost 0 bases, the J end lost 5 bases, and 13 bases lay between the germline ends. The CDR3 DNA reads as TGCGCCAGCAGCCAAGATGCGGCAGGGAGGGAGACCCAGTACTTC. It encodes CASSQDAAGRETQYF.

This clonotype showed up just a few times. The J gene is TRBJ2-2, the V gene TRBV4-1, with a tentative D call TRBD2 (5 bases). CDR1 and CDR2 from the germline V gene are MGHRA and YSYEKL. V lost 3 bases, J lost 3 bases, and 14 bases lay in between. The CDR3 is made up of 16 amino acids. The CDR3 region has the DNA TGCGCCAGCAGCCAGATGGGGAGAGTGGACACCGGGGAGCTGTTTTTT. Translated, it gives CASSQMGRVDTGELFF.